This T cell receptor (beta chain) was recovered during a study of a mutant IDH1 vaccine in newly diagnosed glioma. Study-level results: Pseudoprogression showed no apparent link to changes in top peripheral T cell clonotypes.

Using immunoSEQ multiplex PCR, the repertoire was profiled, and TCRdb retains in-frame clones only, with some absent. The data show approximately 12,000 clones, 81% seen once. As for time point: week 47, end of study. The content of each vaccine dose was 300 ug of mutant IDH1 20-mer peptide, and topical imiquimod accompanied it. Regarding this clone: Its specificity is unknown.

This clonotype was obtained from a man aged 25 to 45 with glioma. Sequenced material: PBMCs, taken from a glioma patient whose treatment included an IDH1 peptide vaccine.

CDR3 nucleotide sequence: TGTGCCAGCAGCCAAGATCCGGAGAATTCACCCCTCCACTTT. Its protein is CASSQDPENSPLHF. The chain has TRBV4-2 and TRBJ1-6, with D uncertain. V lost 0 bases and J lost 7, with 7 bases in between. Germline-derived CDR1 and CDR2 are LGHNA and YNFKEQ. The CDR3 sequence is 14 residues long.